The present TCR beta chain was sequenced within a study of blood T cell repertoires in COVID-19. V dropped 1 base and J dropped 2; count of bases not matched to a gene: 7. Germline V gene lookup returns CDR1 SGHTA and CDR2 FQGNSA. The CDR3 covers 16 residues. Assay: immunoSEQ multiplex PCR; the TCRdb copy retains only in-frame clones and omits some. The top ten hold around 3.6% of the sample, which has 230,000 or so clones, roughly 84% seen once. The sequence was collected from a man aged 45 to 65 who had recovered from COVID-19. The specimen was PBMCs or T cells enriched from blood (not recorded which). The V gene is TRBV7-2, the J gene TRBJ2-7, with 8 bases aligning to TRBD2. CDR3 in DNA: TGTGCCAGCAGCTTAGATGGTAGCGGGACCCCCTACGAGCAGTACTTC. It encodes CASSLDGSGTPYEQYF. Complete variable domain (other parts from reference TRBV7-2 and TRBJ2-7): GAGVSQSPSNKVTEKGKDVELRCDPISGHTALYWYRQSLGQGLEFLIYFQGNSAPDKSGLPSDRFSAERTGGSVSTLTIQRTQQEDSAVYLCASSLDGSGTPYEQYFGPGTRLTVT.